This T cell receptor beta chain comes out of a study of regulatory T cells in long-lasting Graves disease. Overall study results and limits: Persistent disease exhibited a predilection for TRBV28, TRBJ1-2 and TRBJ2-5. Accuracy might have suffered from few samples.

Building of the TCR beta libraries involved iRepertoire HTBI primers and Arm-PCR of CDR3 regions. MiXCR, applied by TCRdb to the multiplex PCR reads, yields one record per CDR3 protein. The repertoire holds about 660,000 distinct CDR3 sequences, approximately 29% seen once, with under 55% in the top ten. The time point was: persistent/refractory GD, antithyroid drugs over 5 years with positive TRAb. With RNA extracted from PBMCs as input, the TCR library was made. The patients were drawn from one endocrinology department in Xi'an, China. This clonotype came up a few times. Its antigen is not known. Germline CDR1 SGDLS, CDR2 YYNGEE. The CDR3 totals 16 residues. V gave up 2 bases and J gave up 0 bases, with 14 bases separating them.

The J gene is TRBJ1-1, the V gene TRBV9; no reliable D call. This sequence was found in a female donor with Graves disease. The sequencing used peripheral blood mononuclear cells (PBMCs), collected when the disease was refractory, from a patient treated with antithyroid drugs. CDR3 DNA sequence: TGTGCCAGCAGCGTTAGGCCCGGGCCTATGAACACTGAAGCTTTCTTT. This sequence encodes CASSVRPGPMNTEAFF.